A selection of T cell receptor beta chains follows, all from one sample in a study of T-cell memory formation after mild COVID-19. Via MiXCR, TCRdb re-called the 5' RACE reads, giving one row per CDR3 protein. Of about 49,000 distinct CDR3 sequences in the sample, under 7.5% are singletons; the top ten hold more than 1.3%. Input material: PBMCs or a T cell subset sorted from them (not recorded which). The receptors here all came from a man aged 18 to 29 who had mild COVID-19 (a few samples of this study predate the infection). Cell type and time point are not known. Both conserved end residues are part of each CDR3. The D gene is left open where the match is weak. Clone size, where shown, is once, few, many, or a class for clones that have expanded.

TRBJ2-1 many NA TRBV7-8 TGTGCCAGCAGCGCGGGACTTTACAATGAGCAGTTCTTC CASSAGLYNEQFF
TRBJ2-2 NA NA TRBV19 TGTGCCAGTAGTATCTACAGGGCGGACACCGGGGAGCTGTTTTTT CASSIYRADTGELFF
TRBJ2-2 many TRBD2 TRBV29-1 TGCAGCGTCGTCCGGGGGGGCACCGGGGAGCTGTTTTTT CSVVRGGTGELFF
TRBJ2-5 NA NA TRBV5-4 TGTGCCAGCAGCTTCGGCCGCGGAGGGGAGTGGGAGACCCAGTACTTC CASSFGRGGEWETQYF
TRBJ1-5 NA NA TRBV6-2/TRBV6-3 TGTGCCAGCAGGTCTACAGGTTTCCCGAATCAGCCCCAGCATTTT CASRSTGFPNQPQHF
TRBJ2-3 NA NA TRBV5-1 TGCGCCAGCAGCCCCTTCCAGGGTCCCCTAGGGGATACGCAGTATTTT CASSPFQGPLGDTQYF
TRBJ2-5 NA NA TRBV5-1 TGCGCCAGCAGCAACGACTCGACAGCGCTGGCCCAGTACTTC CASSNDSTALAQYF
TRBJ2-3 NA NA TRBV6-2/TRBV6-3 TGTGCCAGCAGTTCGGGGAACCAAGATACGCAGTATTTT CASSSGNQDTQYF
TRBJ2-5 few NA TRBV14 TGTGCCAGCAGCCAACCTGACAGCTCCCAGTACTTC CASSQPDSSQYF
TRBJ2-2 many TRBD1 TRBV6-1 TGTGCCAGCAGTGAAACCTCCGGGACAGGAATCCCCACCGGGGAGCTGTTTTTT CASSETSGTGIPTGELFF
TRBJ2-5 few TRBD2 TRBV10-3 TGTGCCACCGCGACCTGGACTAGCGGGGGGCCGGAGACCCAGTACTTC CATATWTSGGPETQYF
TRBJ2-3 few NA TRBV9 TGTGCCAGCAGCGGACTAGGGGAGGATACGCAGTATTTT CASSGLGEDTQYF
TRBJ2-1 NA NA TRBV30 TGTGCCTGGGAGCGGACCCAACAACCAAACAATGAGCAGTTCTTC CAWERTQQPNNEQFF
TRBJ2-3 many TRBD2 TRBV4-3 TGCGCCAGCAGCCCCCGACTAGCAGGGGATACGCAGTATTTT CASSPRLAGDTQYF
TRBJ1-1 NA NA TRBV29-1 TGCAGCGTTGACGGCACACAGTTGAACACTGAAGCTTTCTTT CSVDGTQLNTEAFF
TRBJ2-3 many NA TRBV4-3 TGCGCCAGCAGCCTGACAGGAGTGATCCCAGATACGCAGTATTTT CASSLTGVIPDTQYF
TRBJ1-2 few NA TRBV7-2 TGTGCCAGCAGCTTAACCGGCTTACAGGATGGCTACACCTTC CASSLTGLQDGYTF